The 18 T cell receptor beta chains below were found in one sample sequenced in a study of T cell responses to AZD1222 COVID-19 vaccine. Clones were sequenced by immunoSEQ multiplex PCR, and TCRdb holds only the in-frame ones, with some missing. Of fewer than 120,000 clones detected, around 92% appear once; the ten largest clones hold 7.8%. The sample in question was peripheral blood, obtained on day 0 of AZD1222 vaccination. These receptor sequences come from an adult in good health.

A single count supports this clone. The chain uses TRBV6-5 and TRBJ1-6; 10 bases agree with TRBD1. J lost 13 bases, V lost 0 bases, and 9 bases had no gene match. The CDR3 runs to 16 residues. Germline loops: CDR1 MNHEY, CDR2 SVGAGI. The CDR3 coding sequence is TGTGCCAGCAGTTACTCGTTTCCGGACAGGGGGTCGCCCCTCCACTTT. Protein: CASSYSFPDRGSPLHF.

The V gene is TRBV2, the J gene TRBJ1-2, with D possibly TRBD1 on 6 matching bases. The germline gives CDR1 SNHLY, CDR2 FYNNEI. CDR3 length: 13 amino acids. The V gene lost 1 base and the J gene lost 6 bases, with 9 bases spanning the gap. CDR3 bases: TGTGCCAGCAGTGAAGACAGGGTAGATGGCTACACCTTC. Amino acid sequence: CASSEDRVDGYTF.

This clone was found once. V is TRBV11-2 and J is TRBJ1-1; D ambiguous. The CDR3 extends over 11 amino acids. Germline V gene lookup returns CDR1 SGHAT and CDR2 FQNNGV. Trimming pared 4 bases from V and 3 bases from J, leaving 3 bases between. CDR3 sequence (DNA): TGTGCCAGCAGCTCATACACTGAAGCTTTCTTT. Translation gives CASSSYTEAFF.

The chain is built from TRBV5-1 and TRBJ2-1; 11 nucleotides align to TRBD2. V shed 4 bases, J shed 6 bases, and the junction held 12 bases outside the gene matches. CDR1 is SGHRS and CDR2 is YFSETQ in the germline V gene. This CDR3 region has 17 residues. CDR3 region: CASSQKLSTSGANEQFF. CDR3 bases: TGCGCCAGCAGCCAAAAACTCTCGACTAGCGGGGCCAATGAGCAGTTCTTC.

The V gene is TRBV11-2, the J gene TRBJ2-7, with TRBD2 identical over 7 bases. V was clipped by 2 bases and J by 6 bases; unmatched bases: 4. The CDR3 is 13 residues long. The germline CDR1 and CDR2 sequences are SGHAT and FQNNGV. This chain's CDR3 is CASSLWEGREQYF. The CDR3, as DNA: TGTGCCAGCAGCTTATGGGAGGGACGCGAGCAGTACTTC. The whole variable domain, remainder taken from reference TRBV11-2 and TRBJ2-7, is EAGVAQSPRYKIIEKRQSVAFWCNPISGHATLYWYQQILGQGPKLLIQFQNNGVVDDSQLPKDRFSAERLKGVDSTLKIQPAKLEDSAVYLCASSLWEGREQYFGPGTRLTVT.

The V and J genes are TRBV29-1 and TRBJ1-2; D is uncertain. Trimming removed 0 bases from V and 4 bases from J, with 15 bases in between. The CDR3 length is 15 residues. Germline V CDR1 and CDR2: SQVTM, ANQGSEA. The DNA of the CDR3 is TGCAGCGTTGAAGATGATCAGTTCCCCCTCTATGGCTACACCTTC. As protein: CSVEDDQFPLYGYTF. Together with reference TRBV29-1 and TRBJ1-2, the CDR3 gives the full variable domain: SAVISQKPSRDICQRGTSLTIQCQVDSQVTMMFWYRQQPGQSLTLIATANQGSEATYESGFVIDKFPISRPNLTFSTLTVSNMSPEDSSIYLCSVEDDQFPLYGYTFGSGTRLTVV.

The CDR3, as DNA: TGTGCCAGCAGTGGTCAGGGGGATGAAAAACTGTTTTTT. Protein: CASSGQGDEKLFF. The chain uses TRBV2 and TRBJ1-4; 7 bases match TRBD1. The CDR3 has 13 amino acids. Germline assignment: CDR1 SNHLY and CDR2 FYNNEI. V shed 4 bases and J 6 bases; nucleotides not matched to a gene: 2.

The V gene is TRBV15, the J gene TRBJ2-1; 12 nucleotides align to TRBD2. Germline CDR1 LNHNV, CDR2 YYDKDF (reference sequence). V trimming: 3 bases; J trimming: 8 bases; junction bases outside the gene matches: 11. The CDR3 covers 17 residues. For the CDR3, the DNA is TGTGCCACCAGCAGCGCTAACGGCCTAGCGGGGGGGCATGAGCAGTTCTTC. Translation gives CATSSANGLAGGHEQFF. The full variable domain, completed using reference TRBV15 and TRBJ2-1, is DAMVIQNPRYQVTQFGKPVTLSCSQTLNHNVMYWYQQKSSQAPKLLFHYYDKDFNNEADTPDNFQSRRPNTSFCFLDIRSPGLGDTAMYLCATSSANGLAGGHEQFFGPGTRLTVL.

The J gene is TRBJ1-3, the V gene TRBV7-9; D unclear. Germline V CDR1 and CDR2: SEHNR, FQNEAQ (reference sequence). This CDR3 is built from 15 residues. V was trimmed by 2 bases and J by 4 bases, leaving 12 bases between them. The DNA for the CDR3 is TGTGCCAGCAGCTTATCCCGAACGACAGGAAACACCATATATTTT. Encoded protein: CASSLSRTTGNTIYF.

The gene calls are TRBV28 and TRBJ2-7; 7 bases are a match to TRBD1. The CDR3 extends over 12 amino acids. Germline trimming cut 5 bases from V and 11 bases from J; bases unmatched to any gene: 9. Germline V lookup: CDR1 MDHEN, CDR2 SYDVKM. The CDR3 here is CASSLGQVEKYF. CDR3 in DNA: TGTGCCAGCAGTCTTGGACAGGTGGAGAAGTACTTC.

The chain recombines TRBV21-1 with TRBJ2-5; the table's D call, TRBD2, has no DNA check behind it. TRBV21-1 is given as a pseudogene. The CDR3 runs to 20 residues. The CDR3 sequence: CASSKVLLAGAFSTKETQYF. As DNA, the CDR3 is TGTGCCAGCAGCAAAGTTCTCCTAGCGGGGGCCTTTAGCACCAAAGAGACCCAGTACTTC.

This chain links TRBV30 with TRBJ1-2; the D gene is possibly TRBD1 (5 bases). The ends were cut back, 5 bases at V and 1 base at J, with 11 bases in the middle. This CDR3 has 13 residues. Germline loops: CDR1 GTSNPN, CDR2 SVGIG (reference sequence). The chain's CDR3 is CAWGTLGNYGYTF. The CDR3 DNA is TGTGCCTGGGGGACCCTCGGTAACTATGGCTACACCTTC.

This chain connects TRBV20-1 to TRBJ2-3; 7 bases are a match to TRBD2. This CDR3 comprises 13 residues. J lost 5 bases, V lost 3 bases, and 5 bases had no gene match. Germline CDR1 is DFQATT and CDR2 is SNEGSKA (reference sequence). DNA of the CDR3: TGCAGTGCTAGTCGACTAGCAGTAGATACGCAGTATTTT. This codes for CSASRLAVDTQYF.

The count of this clone is one. V and J are TRBV18 and TRBJ1-3; 12 positions agree with TRBD1. The CDR3 sequence is 15 residues long. After removal of 6 bases from V and 8 bases from J, the junction contained 8 bases not matched to a gene. Germline-derived CDR1 and CDR2 are KGHSH and LQKENI. CDR3 region: CASSPGTGGKDTIYF. The CDR3 coding sequence is TGTGCCAGCTCGCCCGGGACAGGGGGCAAAGACACCATATATTTT.

The J gene is TRBJ1-2, the V gene TRBV10-1; no clear D. From germline, CDR1 is WNHNN and CDR2 SYGVQD (reference sequence). Trimming shortened V by 3 bases and J by 5 bases, and 10 bases separated the two germline ends. This CDR3 spans 13 amino acids. This CDR3 is CASSEHSGYGYTF. The CDR3 DNA is TGCGCCAGCAGTGAACACAGTGGGTATGGCTACACCTTC.

V is TRBV11-3 and J is TRBJ2-2; the match to TRBD1 covers 9 bases. The germline V gene has CDR1 SGHNT and CDR2 YENEEA. The V segment lost 1 base and the J segment 6 bases; nucleotides outside the gene matches: 6. The CDR3 has 16 residues. This CDR3 reads CASSLVWGQGAGELFF. The CDR3 nucleotides are TGTGCCAGCAGCTTAGTTTGGGGACAGGGTGCCGGGGAGCTGTTTTTT.

J is TRBJ1-6 and V is TRBV5-1; 8 positions match TRBD1. The germline V gene encodes CDR1 SGHRS and CDR2 YFSETQ. The CDR3 loop spans 17 amino acids. The trim removed 0 bases at V and 7 bases at J, leaving 9 bases unmatched. CDR3 nucleotide sequence: TGCGCCAGCAGCTTGGGCGGGCAGGGGGCGCGGAATTCACCCCTCCACTTT. Protein sequence: CASSLGGQGARNSPLHF.

This chain connects TRBV7-2 to TRBJ1-3; D may be TRBD1 (5 bases). Trimming stripped 4 bases from V and 4 bases from J, with 14 bases between. The length of the CDR3 is 15 residues. The V gene's germline CDR1 is SGHTA and CDR2 FQGNSA. The CDR3 DNA sequence: TGTGCCAGCAGCTCCGGGGCTACGAGGGGAAACACCATATATTTT. Its translation: CASSSGATRGNTIYF.